Below are 5 T cell receptor beta chains sequenced from a single sample in a study of T cells in Graves' hyperthyroidism and ophthalmopathy. Amplified TCR beta CDR3 regions came from RNA transcripts. HTBI primers drove first-round RT-PCR of the TCR CDR3. MiXCR, run by TCRdb on the multiplex PCR reads, gives a single entry per CDR3 protein. Among about 400,000 distinct CDR3 sequences listed, 15% were seen once. Sequenced sample: blood. The receptors here all came from a woman aged 30 to 39 with Graves' hyperthyroidism.

Ten or more counts support this clonotype. The chain has TRBV6-1 and TRBJ1-5; D gene uncertain. There are 14 residues in the CDR3. V lost 1 base, J lost 9 bases, and 13 bases lay in between. Germline V lookup: CDR1 MNHNS, CDR2 SASEGT. The CDR3 protein is CASSEDGGYGPQHF. The DNA of the CDR3 is TGTGCCAGCAGTGAAGATGGAGGGTATGGGCCCCAGCATTTT.

This clonotype was seen repeatedly, ten times or more. This chain links TRBV3-1 with TRBJ1-1; D remains unclear. The germline CDR1 and CDR2 sequences are LGHDT and YNNKEL (reference sequence). V was clipped by 4 bases and J by 7 bases, with 10 bases between them. CDR3 length: 12 residues. CDR3 sequence (DNA): TGTGCCAGCAGCCCACGGACGGGTGAAGCTTTCTTT. Its protein product is CASSPRTGEAFF.

There are a few counts of this clonotype. The rearrangement links TRBV5-1 to TRBJ1-6; D unresolved. The CDR3 has 14 residues. Trimming pared 4 bases from V and 8 bases from J, leaving 13 bases between. Looked up from germline, CDR1 is SGHRS and CDR2 is YFSETQ. CDR3 residues: CASSLSGFDSPLHF. The CDR3 nucleotides are TGCGCCAGCAGCCTCTCGGGGTTCGATTCACCCCTCCACTTT.

V gene TRBV5-5 combines with J gene TRBJ1-2; TRBD1 matches 7 bases. V trimming: 3 bases; J trimming: 6 bases; junction bases outside the gene matches: 2. CDR1 is SGHKS and CDR2 is YYEKEE in the germline V gene (reference sequence). The CDR3 extends over 12 amino acids. CDR3 sequence: CASSYGQDGYTF. The CDR3 DNA sequence: TGTGCCAGCAGCTACGGACAGGATGGCTACACCTTC.

The gene calls are TRBV6-1 and TRBJ2-5; 12 bases line up with TRBD1. Germline loops: CDR1 MNHNS, CDR2 SASEGT. The junction had 4 bases not matched to a gene; V was cut back by 6 bases and J by 5 bases. This CDR3 region has 14 residues. CDR3 residues: CASRGTGGGETQYF. Written as DNA, the CDR3 is TGTGCCAGCAGGGGGACAGGGGGCGGGGAGACCCAGTACTTC.